Described below is a single TCR beta chain sequence and its context. The data are from a study of blood T cell repertoires in COVID-19. Study as a whole: Some COVID-19 samples were acute and others convalescent; all came from the United States, Italy and Spain. T cells, B-cell-depleted T cells, or PBMCs supplied cDNA or gDNA.

The CDR3 is 13 residues long. Trimming removed 3 bases at V and 13 bases at J, with 17 bases between. The germline V gene encodes CDR1 KGHDR and CDR2 SFDVKD. Original processing methods: Using reference gene primer amplification, nucleated cell counts were estimated. Sequencing was performed with immunoSEQ multiplex PCR; in TCRdb, only in-frame clones are kept and a portion is missing. From that table come the V and J calls and clone size; the DNA was used to work out D and trimming. The sample lists 150,000 or so clones, about 86% occurring once. The sequenced material came from peripheral blood. The clonotype comes from a woman older than 75 with acute or convalescent COVID-19. J is TRBJ2-5 and V is TRBV24-1, with a tentative D call TRBD1 (6 bases). The DNA of the CDR3 is TGTGCCACCAGTGATGGGGGCATCGGCCTTCGGTACTTC. This encodes CATSDGGIGLRYF.